One T cell receptor (beta chain) is described in this entry. The data belong to a study of Ad26.COV2.S vaccination and SARS-CoV-2 variants. Sequenced by immunoSEQ multiplex PCR; TCRdb stores in-frame clones only, minus some. The profile shows hundreds of thousands of clones, roughly nine tenths of them singletons. V lost 3 bases and J 0 bases, leaving 7 bases between the germline ends. Germline loops: CDR1 MNHNS, CDR2 SASEGT. This CDR3 contains 14 residues. Treatment reported: some 20 received Ad26.COV2.S at low or high dose, single or two shots; about 5 received placebo; per-sample allocation not given. On day 63 after the first injection, vaccine and placebo recipients gave samples. An Ad26 vector that expressed Wuhan-strain SARS-CoV-2 spike constituted the vaccine.

The specimen comprised peripheral blood, sampled in a trial of Ad26.COV2.S vaccine versus placebo. This receptor was identified in a person between 18 and 60 years old who received the Ad26.COV2.S COVID-19 vaccine or a placebo. The chain has TRBV6-1 and TRBJ2-3, with D hard to call. The CDR3 nucleotides are TGTGCCAGCAGTGACTTGATTAGCACAGATACGCAGTATTTT. Translated, it gives CASSDLISTDTQYF.